The clone carrying this T cell receptor beta chain was seen ten or more times. Its antigen is currently unknown. The TCR beta CDR3 regions underwent amplification from RNA transcripts. The first-round RT-PCR employed HTBI primers together with the Qiagen OneStep RT-PCR kit. A multiplex PCR was then performed as the second round. One entry per CDR3 protein results from TCRdb running MiXCR on the multiplex PCR reads. This repertoire shows around 340,000 distinct CDR3 sequences, roughly 15% found once; its top ten account for 10% to 15%. This sample is drawn from a study of Graves' ophthalmopathy and Graves' hyperthyroidism. Study conclusions and caveats: Ophthalmopathy could be told apart from stable hyperthyroidism by a 13-signature model (about 88% sensitivity, roughly 81% specificity). It was with roughly 71% sensitivity and 72.22% specificity that the model predicted ophthalmopathy progression.

This CDR3 spans 13 amino acids. Trimming pared 5 bases from V and 10 bases from J, leaving 12 bases between. Per the germline V gene, CDR1 is SGHTA and CDR2 is FQGTGA. This TCR was recovered from an adult man with Graves' ophthalmopathy. Sequenced material: peripheral blood. This chain connects TRBV7-3 to TRBJ1-6; perhaps TRBD1 as D (6 bases). The CDR3 sequence: CASSQRGGSPLHF. DNA for the CDR3: TGTGCCAGCAGCCAAAGGGGGGGCTCACCCCTCCACTTT.